Listed below are T cell receptor beta chains from one sample, sequenced in a study of beta chain features in type 1 diabetes. Sequenced by immunoSEQ multiplex PCR; TCRdb stores in-frame clones only, minus some. In the table there are about 660,000 clones, roughly 13% of which are singletons. The sequenced sample consisted of naive CD4+ T cells from blood. All receptors come from a man between 18 and 29 years old with type 1 diabetes. CDR3s leave out the opening cysteine and the closing phenylalanine or tryptophan. A D gene is named only where the DNA matches it firmly.

cdr3_length: 13; j_call: TRBJ1-6; d_call: TRBD1; v_call: TRBV4-3; cdr3_aa: ASSQEGQSPSPLH
cdr3_length: 13; j_call: TRBJ1-2; d_call: NA; v_call: TRBV30; cdr3_aa: AWSVGVVVRGGYT
cdr3_length: 13; j_call: TRBJ1-2; d_call: NA; v_call: TRBV6-5; cdr3_aa: ASSSLSGQMEGYT
cdr3_length: 12; j_call: TRBJ2-7; d_call: NA; v_call: TRBV10-3; cdr3_aa: AITVRGELYEQY
cdr3_length: 10; j_call: TRBJ2-1; d_call: TRBD1; v_call: TRBV7-2; cdr3_aa: ASSSGQGEQF
cdr3_length: 10; j_call: TRBJ2-7; d_call: NA; v_call: TRBV2; cdr3_aa: ASSESWYEQY
cdr3_length: 15; j_call: TRBJ2-2; d_call: NA; v_call: TRBV9; cdr3_aa: ASSVVLGAGGTGELF
cdr3_length: 11; j_call: TRBJ1-2; d_call: NA; v_call: TRBV7-2; cdr3_aa: ASSGTQGNGYT
cdr3_length: 11; j_call: TRBJ1-1; d_call: NA; v_call: TRBV7-9; cdr3_aa: ASAQFENTEAF
cdr3_length: 13; j_call: TRBJ2-1; d_call: TRBD2; v_call: TRBV5-1; cdr3_aa: ASSGGTSGYNEQF
cdr3_length: 13; j_call: TRBJ2-3; d_call: TRBD2; v_call: TRBV6-5; cdr3_aa: ASRHSGIQFDTQY
cdr3_length: 14; j_call: TRBJ2-1; d_call: TRBD2; v_call: TRBV6-5; cdr3_aa: ASSYLLGLAFNEQF
cdr3_length: 14; j_call: TRBJ1-3; d_call: NA; v_call: TRBV7-9; cdr3_aa: ASSLRTAISGNTIY
cdr3_length: 11; j_call: TRBJ2-5; d_call: TRBD2; v_call: TRBV28; cdr3_aa: ASESGAQETQY
cdr3_length: 14; j_call: TRBJ2-3; d_call: NA; v_call: TRBV9; cdr3_aa: ASSVLAPMGTDTQY
cdr3_length: 14; j_call: TRBJ2-2; d_call: TRBD1; v_call: TRBV4-1; cdr3_aa: ASSQPDRVRTGELF